This T cell receptor beta chain stems from a study of T cell responses to AZD1222 COVID-19 vaccine. General study findings and limits: Clonal diversity was possibly underestimated, and the donors were mostly white British, with more females. Unmutated regions of variants are reportedly targeted by nearly half of spike-specific TCRs.

Sequencing was performed with immunoSEQ multiplex PCR; in TCRdb, only in-frame clones are kept and a portion is missing. The repertoire holds roughly 100,000 clones, roughly 88% seen once, with 2% to 3% in the top ten. From germline, CDR1 is SGDLS and CDR2 YYNGEE. The CDR3 is made up of 17 amino acids. The junction had 7 bases not matched to a gene; V was cut back by 0 bases and J by 7 bases. Turning to this clone: The antigen is not known.

The chain combines TRBV9 with TRBJ2-1; 13 nucleotides align to TRBD2. Specimen: peripheral blood, collected on day 0 of AZD1222 vaccination. The TCR comes from an adult in good health. Written as DNA, the CDR3 is TGTGCCAGCAGCGTAGCAACTAGCGGGGGGGCCCTGAATGAGCAGTTCTTC. Its translation is CASSVATSGGALNEQFF.